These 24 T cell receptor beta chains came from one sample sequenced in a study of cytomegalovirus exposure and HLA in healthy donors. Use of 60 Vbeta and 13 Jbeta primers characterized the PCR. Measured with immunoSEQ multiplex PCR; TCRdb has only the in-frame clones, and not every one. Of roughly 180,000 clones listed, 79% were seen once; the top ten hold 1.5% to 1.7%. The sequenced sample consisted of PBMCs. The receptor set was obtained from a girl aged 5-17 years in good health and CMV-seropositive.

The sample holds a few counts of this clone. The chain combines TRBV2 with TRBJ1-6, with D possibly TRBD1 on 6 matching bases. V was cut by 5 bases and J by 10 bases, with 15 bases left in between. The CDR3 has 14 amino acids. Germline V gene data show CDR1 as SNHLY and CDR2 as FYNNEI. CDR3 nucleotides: TGTGCCAGCAGTCTGGACAGCCTGTGGTCACCCCTCCACTTT. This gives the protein CASSLDSLWSPLHF.

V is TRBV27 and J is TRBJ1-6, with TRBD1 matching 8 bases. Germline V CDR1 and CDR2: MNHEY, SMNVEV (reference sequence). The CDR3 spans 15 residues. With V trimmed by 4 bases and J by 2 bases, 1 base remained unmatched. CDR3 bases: TGTGCCAGCAGTTACAGGGGGGCCTATAATTCACCCCTCCACTTT. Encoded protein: CASSYRGAYNSPLHF.

This CDR3 is CASSDTGAYGYTF. The CDR3 DNA reads as TGTGCCAGCAGCGACACAGGGGCCTATGGCTACACCTTC. The gene calls are TRBV6-5 and TRBJ1-2, with 7 positions matching TRBD1. J lost 4 bases, V lost 6 bases, and 5 bases had no gene match. Germline V gene lookup returns CDR1 MNHEY and CDR2 SVGAGI. This CDR3 is 13 amino acids long.

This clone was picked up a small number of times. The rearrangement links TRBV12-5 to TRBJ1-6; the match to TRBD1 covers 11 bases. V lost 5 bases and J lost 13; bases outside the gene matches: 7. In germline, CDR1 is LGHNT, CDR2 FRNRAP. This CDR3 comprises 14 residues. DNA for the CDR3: TGTGCTAGTGGTCCCGGGACAGGGGGTTTCCCCCTCCACTTT. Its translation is CASGPGTGGFPLHF.

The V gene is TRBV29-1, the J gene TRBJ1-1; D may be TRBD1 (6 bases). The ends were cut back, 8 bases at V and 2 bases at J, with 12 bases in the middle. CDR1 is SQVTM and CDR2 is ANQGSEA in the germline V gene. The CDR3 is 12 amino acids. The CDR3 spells CSSRTVNTEAFF. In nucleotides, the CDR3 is TGCAGCTCCCGGACAGTCAACACTGAAGCTTTCTTT.

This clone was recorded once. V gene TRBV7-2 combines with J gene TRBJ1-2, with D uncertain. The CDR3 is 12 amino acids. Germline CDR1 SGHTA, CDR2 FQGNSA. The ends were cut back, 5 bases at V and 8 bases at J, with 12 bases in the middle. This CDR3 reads CASSREAGGYTF. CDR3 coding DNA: TGTGCCAGCAGCCGAGAGGCTGGGGGCTACACCTTC. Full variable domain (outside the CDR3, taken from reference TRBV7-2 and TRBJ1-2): GAGVSQSPSNKVTEKGKDVELRCDPISGHTALYWYRQSLGQGLEFLIYFQGNSAPDKSGLPSDRFSAERTGGSVSTLTIQRTQQEDSAVYLCASSREAGGYTFGSGTRLTVV.

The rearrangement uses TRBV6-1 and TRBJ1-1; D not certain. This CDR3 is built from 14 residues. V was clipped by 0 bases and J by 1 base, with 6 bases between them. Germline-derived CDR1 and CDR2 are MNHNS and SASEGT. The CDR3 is CASSEAHRNTEAFF. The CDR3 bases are TGTGCCAGCAGTGAAGCGCATAGGAACACTGAAGCTTTCTTT.

The CDR3 sequence: CASSSQGLEQYF. CDR3 nucleotides: TGTGCCAGCAGCTCACAGGGCTTGGAGCAGTACTTC. The rearrangement joins TRBV7-8 to TRBJ2-7, with D perhaps matching TRBD1 (6 bases). Germline CDR1 reads SGHVS; CDR2 reads FQNEAQ. Trimming shortened V by 4 bases and J by 7 bases, and 11 bases separated the two germline ends. The CDR3 runs to 12 residues.

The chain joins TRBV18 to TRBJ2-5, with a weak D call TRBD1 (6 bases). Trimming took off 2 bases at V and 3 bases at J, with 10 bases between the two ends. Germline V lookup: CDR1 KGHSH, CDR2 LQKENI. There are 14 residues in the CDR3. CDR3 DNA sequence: TGTGCCAGCTCACCAGGACAGCAGGAAGAGACCCAGTACTTC. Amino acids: CASSPGQQEETQYF.

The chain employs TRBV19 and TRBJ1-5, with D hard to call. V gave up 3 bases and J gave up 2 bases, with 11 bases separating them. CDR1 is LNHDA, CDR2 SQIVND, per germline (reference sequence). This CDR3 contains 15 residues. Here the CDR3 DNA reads TGTGCCAGTAGTATTGAGCTCCAGGGCAATCAGCCCCAGCATTTT. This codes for CASSIELQGNQPQHF.

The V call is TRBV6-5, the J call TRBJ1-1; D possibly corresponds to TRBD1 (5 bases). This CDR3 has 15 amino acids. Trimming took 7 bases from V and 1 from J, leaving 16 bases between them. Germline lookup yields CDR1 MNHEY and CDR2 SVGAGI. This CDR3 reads CASKRDHAKNTEAFF. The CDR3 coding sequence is TGTGCCAGCAAGCGGGACCACGCCAAGAACACTGAAGCTTTCTTT.

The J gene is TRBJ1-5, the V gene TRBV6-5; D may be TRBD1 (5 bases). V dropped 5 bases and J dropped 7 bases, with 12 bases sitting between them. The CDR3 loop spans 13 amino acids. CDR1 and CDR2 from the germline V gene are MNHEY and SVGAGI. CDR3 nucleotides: TGTGCCAGCAGTCCCCCGGGGGTGCAGCCCCAGCATTTT. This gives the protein CASSPPGVQPQHF.

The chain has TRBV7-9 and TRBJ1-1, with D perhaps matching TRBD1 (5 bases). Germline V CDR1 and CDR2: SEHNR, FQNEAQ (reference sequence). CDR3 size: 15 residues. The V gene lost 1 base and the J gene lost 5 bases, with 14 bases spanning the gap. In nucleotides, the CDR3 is TGTGCCAGCAGCTTAGTTCAGGGTTCTTGGACTGAAGCTTTCTTT. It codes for CASSLVQGSWTEAFF.

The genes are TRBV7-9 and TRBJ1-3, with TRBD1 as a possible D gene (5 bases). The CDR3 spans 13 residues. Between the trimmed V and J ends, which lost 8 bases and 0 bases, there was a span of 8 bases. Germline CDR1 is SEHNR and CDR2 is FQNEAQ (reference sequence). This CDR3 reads CASWGHSGNTIYF. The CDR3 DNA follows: TGTGCCAGCTGGGGCCACTCTGGAAACACCATATATTTT.

The CDR3 DNA follows: TGTGCCAGCAGCCCGCGGGACAGGGTGATGAACGAGCAGTACTTC. It encodes CASSPRDRVMNEQYF. J is TRBJ2-7 and V is TRBV21-1; the table's D call of TRBD1 was not tested on the DNA. TRBV21-1 is marked as a pseudogene. The CDR3 runs 15 residues.

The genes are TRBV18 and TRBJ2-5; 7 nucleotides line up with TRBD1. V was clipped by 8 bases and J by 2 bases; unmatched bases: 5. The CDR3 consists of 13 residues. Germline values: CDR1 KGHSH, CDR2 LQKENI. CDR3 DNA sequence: TGTGCCAGCCAACAGGGGCAACAAGAGACCCAGTACTTC. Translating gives CASQQGQQETQYF.

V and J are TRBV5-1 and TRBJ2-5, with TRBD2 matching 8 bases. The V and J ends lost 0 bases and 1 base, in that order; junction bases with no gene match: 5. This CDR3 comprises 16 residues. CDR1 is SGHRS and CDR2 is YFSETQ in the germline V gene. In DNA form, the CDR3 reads TGCGCCAGCAGCTTGGCCCCGGGACTAGTCCAAGAGACCCAGTACTTC. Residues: CASSLAPGLVQETQYF. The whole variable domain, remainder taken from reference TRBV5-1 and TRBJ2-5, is KAGVTQTPRYLIKTRGQQVTLSCSPISGHRSVSWYQQTPGQGLQFLFEYFSETQRNKGNFPGRFSGRQFSNSRSEMNVSTLELGDSALYLCASSLAPGLVQETQYFGPGTRLLVL.

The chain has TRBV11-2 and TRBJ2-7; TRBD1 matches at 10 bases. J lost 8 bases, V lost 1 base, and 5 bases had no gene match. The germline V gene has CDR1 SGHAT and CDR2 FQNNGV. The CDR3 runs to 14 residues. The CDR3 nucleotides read TGTGCCAGCAGCTTAGGGACAGGGGGTTTAAAGCAGTACTTC. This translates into CASSLGTGGLKQYF.

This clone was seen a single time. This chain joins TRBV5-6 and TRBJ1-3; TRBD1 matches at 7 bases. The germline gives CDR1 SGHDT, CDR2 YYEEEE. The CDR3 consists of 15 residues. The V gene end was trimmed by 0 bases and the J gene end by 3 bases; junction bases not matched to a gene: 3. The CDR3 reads CASSLEGALGNTIYF. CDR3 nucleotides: TGTGCCAGCAGCTTGGAGGGGGCTCTTGGAAACACCATATATTTT.

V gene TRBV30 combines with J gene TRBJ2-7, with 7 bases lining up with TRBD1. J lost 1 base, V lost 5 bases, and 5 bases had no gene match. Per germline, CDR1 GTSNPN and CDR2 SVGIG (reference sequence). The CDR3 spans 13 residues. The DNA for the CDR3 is TGTGCCTGGCACAGGGGAGATTCCTACGAGCAGTACTTC. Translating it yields CAWHRGDSYEQYF. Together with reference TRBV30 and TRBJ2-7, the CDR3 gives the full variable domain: SQTIHQWPATLVQPVGSPLSLECTVEGTSNPNLYWYRQAAGRGLQLLFYSVGIGQISSEVPQNLSASRPQDRQFILSSKKLLLSDSGFYLCAWHRGDSYEQYFGPGTRLTVT.

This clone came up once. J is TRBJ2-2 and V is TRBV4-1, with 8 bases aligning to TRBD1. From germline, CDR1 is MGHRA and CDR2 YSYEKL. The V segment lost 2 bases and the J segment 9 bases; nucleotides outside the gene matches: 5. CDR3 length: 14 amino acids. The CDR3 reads CASSQSTGDRELFF. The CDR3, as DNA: TGCGCCAGCAGCCAATCGACAGGGGACCGGGAGCTGTTTTTT.

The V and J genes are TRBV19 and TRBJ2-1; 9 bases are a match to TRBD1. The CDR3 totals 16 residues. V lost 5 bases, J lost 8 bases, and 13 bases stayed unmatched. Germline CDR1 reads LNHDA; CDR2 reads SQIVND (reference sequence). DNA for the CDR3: TGTGCCAGTAGTGCCGGGGGGACAGGGAATAGATATGAGCAGTTCTTC. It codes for CASSAGGTGNRYEQFF.

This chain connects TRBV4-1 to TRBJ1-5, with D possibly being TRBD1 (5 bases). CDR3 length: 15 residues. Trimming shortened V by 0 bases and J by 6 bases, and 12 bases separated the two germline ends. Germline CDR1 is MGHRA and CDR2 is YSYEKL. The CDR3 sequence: CASSQETGGIQPQHF. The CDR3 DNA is TGCGCCAGCAGCCAAGAAACAGGAGGGATTCAGCCCCAGCATTTT.

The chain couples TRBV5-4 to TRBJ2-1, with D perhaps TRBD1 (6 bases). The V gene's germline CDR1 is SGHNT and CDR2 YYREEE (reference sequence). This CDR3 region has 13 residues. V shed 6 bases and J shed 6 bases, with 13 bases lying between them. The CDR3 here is CASTLDRFNEQFF. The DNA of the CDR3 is TGTGCCAGCACCCTAGACAGGTTCAATGAGCAGTTCTTC.